What follows describes a single TCR beta chain. Its antigen remains undetermined. No much larger clone exists at a distance of one base, and base qualities are not known. The CDR3 measures 14 amino acids from cysteine to phenylalanine. The retained sequence is limited to the CDR3, 42 bases, with the frame set at the first base. Reading the germline V gene gives CDR1 MGHDK and CDR2 SYGVNS. The trim is 5 bases for V and 4 bases for J, with a gap of 14 bases between the germline ends. According to the study, the label for this sample's treatment or condition signals: in vitro stimulation with specific CMV peptide epitopes to enrich CMV-specific T cells. The entry originates in a study of T cell repertoires in cytomegalovirus infection (dated 2019 in TCRdb). Study-level background: Alongside well-studied HLA-B-restricted epitopes, the peptide stimulations were aimed at recently identified HLA-C-restricted CMV epitopes, whose presentation resists viral immunomodulation. The HLA type of each donor mattered for the analysis, because public TCR beta signatures pointed to carriage of CMV infection along with the matching HLA type.

Sequencing relied on an Illumina HiSeq 1500. The raw public reads went through TCRdb reprocessing: fastp at Q25, MiXCR clone calling, in-frame beta chains kept. Each record represents a unique CDR3 protein, reported with the most common genes and DNA among its rows. Present in this sample are fewer than 950,000 distinct CDR3 sequences, about 31% of which were seen just once. Under 15% of the sample is in the top ten clones. General conclusions and limits of the study: In the ex vivo response, HLA-C-restricted CMV-specific TCR beta clonotypes were dominant, and in two of eight donors the single most frequent clonotype came from this HLA-C-restricted group. In both this cohort and an independent 352-donor cohort, the cumulative frequency of public TCR beta family members distinguished carriers of CMV infection plus the relevant HLA type.

This sequence was found in a human donor in good health (CMV status not recorded). Some clones in this sample may be carry-over from other donors' samples. This material consisted of cultured CD8+ T cells from PBMCs, taken from culture after CMV antigen stimulation. The receptor chain draws on TRBV25-1 and TRBJ1-1; no confident D gene assignment can be made. The CDR3 is CASSPLAGGTEAFF. The sequenced DNA is TGTGCCAGCAGTCCTCTAGCTGGTGGCACTGAAGCTTTCTTT.